This is a list of T cell receptor beta chains from one sample in a study of CD8+ T cells in alopecia areata. Some clones are missing from TCRdb's copy, which holds only in-frame ones; the method was immunoSEQ multiplex PCR. Altogether roughly 170,000 clones are present, approximately 59% being singletons, with the ten largest covering around 15%. The specimen was CD4+ T cells sorted from blood, collected at week 0. The receptors were sampled from a human donor with alopecia areata. CDR3s include the opening cysteine and the closing phenylalanine or tryptophan. The D gene is left open where the match is weak. The listing skips clone size in some rows; elsewhere it reads once, few, many or a size class.

TRBD1	TRBV4-2	TRBJ2-1	13	few	CASSRDRDNEQFF	TGTGCCAGCAGCCGGGACAGGGACAATGAGCAGTTCTTC
NA	TRBV27	TRBJ2-3	13	few	CASRWTGSDTQYF	TGTGCCAGCAGATGGACGGGGTCAGATACGCAGTATTTT
TRBD1	TRBV7-9	TRBJ2-7	14	NA	CASSLRDRAYEQYF	TGTGCCAGCAGCCTCCGGGACAGGGCCTACGAGCAGTACTTC
NA	TRBV6-6	TRBJ1-1	16	NA	CASSYTHSGKGTEAFF	TGTGCCAGCAGTTACACTCATTCAGGGAAGGGCACTGAAGCTTTCTTT
NA	TRBV6-6	TRBJ1-4	13	NA	CASSYTNREKLFF	TGTGCCAGCAGTTACACGAACAGAGAAAAACTGTTTTTT
TRBD1	TRBV6-1	TRBJ1-2	13	NA	CASRPGTDYGYTF	TGTGCCAGCAGGCCCGGGACAGACTATGGCTACACCTTC
NA	TRBV30	TRBJ1-2	13	once	CAWSVDENYGYTF	TGTGCCTGGAGTGTCGATGAGAACTATGGCTACACCTTC
NA	TRBV4-2	TRBJ2-7	13	NA	CASSPIRLGEQYF	TGTGCCAGCAGCCCTATCCGCCTCGGCGAGCAGTACTTC
TRBD1	TRBV10-3	TRBJ1-6	15	NA	CAAAPEQGTNSPLHF	TGTGCCGCCGCCCCGGAACAGGGGACAAATTCACCCCTCCACTTT
TRBD1	TRBV29-1	TRBJ2-5	13	few	CSVNPGQAETQYF	TGCAGCGTTAACCCGGGACAGGCGGAGACCCAGTACTTC
TRBD1	TRBV18	TRBJ1-6	18	few	CASSLRLFTGTVDSPLHF	TGTGCCAGCTCACTGCGCCTGTTTACCGGGACAGTAGATTCACCCCTCCACTTT
NA	TRBV2	TRBJ2-5	14	NA	CASSLVAMKETQYF	TGTGCCAGCAGCTTAGTGGCGATGAAAGAGACCCAGTACTTC
NA	TRBV10-3	TRBJ2-7	11	NA	CAIKQTYEQYF	TGTGCCATCAAACAGACCTACGAGCAGTACTTC
TRBD1	TRBV5-1	TRBJ1-2	14	few	CASSIGQGAGGYTF	TGCGCCAGCAGCATCGGACAGGGGGCTGGCGGCTACACCTTC
TRBD2	TRBV2	TRBJ2-5	14	few	CASSTRGGKETQYF	TGTGCCAGTTCCACCCGGGGGGGCAAGGAGACCCAGTACTTC
NA	TRBV13	TRBJ1-2	15	NA	CASSIQNLYLYGYTF	TGTGCCAGCAGCATTCAGAACTTATATCTCTATGGCTACACCTTC
TRBD1	TRBV30	TRBJ1-2	14	NA	CAWSPRTGSYGYTF	TGTGCCTGGAGTCCCAGGACAGGGTCATATGGCTACACCTTC
NA	TRBV7-8	TRBJ2-6	16	NA	CASSPRFASGANVLTF	TGTGCCAGCAGCCCACGATTTGCCTCTGGGGCCAACGTCCTGACTTTC
NA	TRBV10-3	TRBJ2-6	14	NA	CAIKDSSGANVLTF	TGTGCCATCAAAGACAGCTCTGGGGCCAACGTCCTGACTTTC
NA	TRBV23-1	TRBJ1-5	17	few	CASSHVRPTACNQPQHF	TGCGCCAGCAGTCACGTTAGACCGACAGCCTGTAATCAGCCCCAGCATTTT
NA	TRBV19	TRBJ1-5	14	NA	CASSPREYRQPQHF	TGTGCCAGTAGTCCCCGGGAATACAGACAGCCCCAGCATTTT
NA	TRBV7-3	TRBJ1-6	13	NA	CASSPGRNSPLHF	TGTGCCAGCAGCCCTGGAAGGAATTCACCCCTCCACTTT
NA	TRBV5-6	TRBJ2-5	14	NA	CASSLGQPGETQYF	TGTGCCAGCAGCTTGGGGCAACCAGGCGAGACCCAGTACTTC
NA	TRBV5-6	TRBJ2-5	14	NA	CASSLQGSKETQYF	TGTGCCAGCAGCTTACAGGGATCGAAGGAGACCCAGTACTTC
TRBD1	TRBV4-1	TRBJ2-2	16	NA	CASSRARDRNTGELFF	TGCGCCAGCAGCCGAGCCCGGGACAGGAACACCGGGGAGCTGTTTTTT
NA	TRBV6-5	TRBJ1-1	13	NA	CASSRDKNTEAFF	TGTGCCAGCAGCCGAGACAAGAACACTGAAGCTTTCTTT
NA	TRBV6-1	TRBJ2-5	15	NA	CASSEVLGPLRTQYF	TGTGCCAGCAGTGAAGTATTGGGACCCCTTCGGACCCAGTACTTC
NA	TRBV29-1	TRBJ1-1	14	NA	CSVEVRLGDTEAFF	TGCAGCGTTGAAGTACGTCTTGGGGACACTGAAGCTTTCTTT
NA	TRBV2	TRBJ2-5	11	NA	CASSIAETQYF	TGTGCCAGCTCCATAGCGGAGACCCAGTACTTC
TRBD2	TRBV4-2	TRBJ2-3	16	many	CASSQGSGGGTDTQYF	TGTGCCAGCAGCCAAGGTAGCGGGGGCGGCACAGATACGCAGTATTTT
NA	TRBV29-1	TRBJ2-1	14	NA	CSVRSRGRPNEQFF	TGCAGCGTTAGGTCTCGGGGGCGCCCGAATGAGCAGTTCTTC
NA	TRBV11-1	TRBJ2-6	16	NA	CASALRGFSGANVLTF	TGTGCCAGCGCGCTAAGGGGGTTCTCTGGGGCCAACGTCCTGACTTTC
TRBD2	TRBV25-1	TRBJ2-5	14	NA	CASSASGGGETQYF	TGTGCCAGCAGCGCTAGCGGCGGAGGTGAGACCCAGTACTTC
TRBD1	TRBV6-5	TRBJ1-2	12	NA	CASRLGQAGYTF	TGTGCCAGCAGATTGGGACAGGCTGGCTACACCTTC
NA	TRBV5-4	TRBJ2-3	13	few	CASSSLVGDTQYF	TGTGCCAGCAGCTCGTTGGTGGGGGATACGCAGTATTTT
TRBD1	TRBV11-2	TRBJ1-2	9	few	CASGDRGVF	TGTGCCAGCGGGGACAGGGGCGTCTTC
NA	TRBV15	TRBJ1-5	13	NA	CATSRDLNQPQHF	TGTGCCACCAGCAGAGATCTCAATCAGCCCCAGCATTTT
TRBD1	TRBV29-1	TRBJ1-1	13	few	CSVKGQGSTEAFF	TGCAGCGTGAAAGGACAGGGCAGCACTGAAGCTTTCTTT
TRBD1	TRBV10-3	TRBJ2-3	17	few	CAISGGTGGLSTDTQYF	TGTGCCATCAGTGGCGGGACAGGGGGTTTGAGCACAGATACGCAGTATTTT
NA	TRBV19	TRBJ2-5	15	NA	CASSIGRVRQETQYF	TGTGCCAGTAGTATAGGGCGGGTTCGCCAAGAGACCCAGTACTTC
TRBD1	TRBV29-1	TRBJ1-1	13	few	CSVTTGVGTEAFF	TGCAGCGTCACGACAGGGGTGGGCACTGAAGCTTTCTTT
NA	TRBV30	TRBJ1-1	13	NA	CARQRGLNTEAFF	TGTGCCCGCCAGAGGGGCCTTAACACTGAAGCTTTCTTT
TRBD1	TRBV6-1	TRBJ1-2	13	NA	CASRRGDRRGYTF	TGTGCCAGCAGACGAGGGGACAGGAGGGGCTACACCTTC
NA	TRBV29-1	TRBJ2-7	10	few	CSVRAGEQYF	TGCAGCGTAAGGGCTGGGGAGCAGTACTTC
TRBD1	TRBV30	TRBJ1-5	14	few	CAWSVDRGNQPQHF	TGTGCCTGGAGTGTAGACAGGGGGAATCAGCCCCAGCATTTT
TRBD1	TRBV7-9	TRBJ2-4	14	NA	CASRPGGMGNIQYF	TGTGCCAGCAGACCAGGGGGAATGGGAAACATTCAGTACTTC
NA	TRBV30	TRBJ1-1	15	NA	CAWSVRPGMNTEAFF	TGTGCCTGGAGTGTACGTCCGGGGATGAACACTGAAGCTTTCTTT
TRBD1	TRBV30	TRBJ2-1	14	NA	CAWSVPQGADEQFF	TGTGCCTGGAGTGTACCCCAGGGGGCCGATGAGCAGTTCTTC
TRBD2	TRBV25-1	TRBJ2-1	15	few	CASSVTGLAINEQFF	TGTGCCAGCAGTGTGACTGGACTAGCGATCAATGAGCAGTTCTTC
TRBD2	TRBV7-9	TRBJ2-1	14	few	CASSNSGRYNEQFF	TGTGCCAGCAGCAACAGCGGGAGATACAATGAGCAGTTCTTC
TRBD1	TRBV6-5	TRBJ1-1	14	NA	CASRDRARGTEAFF	TGTGCCAGCAGAGACAGGGCGAGGGGCACTGAAGCTTTCTTT
NA	TRBV7-9	TRBJ1-1	12	NA	CASSNRDTEAFF	TGTGCCAGCAGCAACCGGGACACGGAAGCTTTCTTT
NA	TRBV11-2	TRBJ2-2	14	NA	CASSPGPNTGELFF	TGTGCCAGCAGTCCCGGGCCAAACACCGGGGAGCTGTTTTTT
NA	TRBV5-1	TRBJ1-1	13	NA	CASSSSGQNEAFF	TGCGCCAGCAGCTCATCAGGACAGAATGAAGCTTTCTTT
NA	TRBV7-6	TRBJ1-6	14	NA	CASSVGQGNSPLHF	TGTGCCAGCAGCGTAGGGCAGGGGAATTCACCCCTCCACTTT
NA	TRBV29-1	TRBJ2-7	12	NA	CSVEGTNYEQYF	TGCAGCGTTGAAGGAACTAACTACGAGCAGTACTTC
NA	TRBV5-1	TRBJ2-1	14	NA	CASSLDGAYNEQFF	TGCGCCAGCAGCTTGGATGGGGCGTACAATGAGCAGTTCTTC
NA	TRBV30	TRBJ1-5	13	NA	CAWSVSLNQPQHF	TGTGCCTGGAGTGTGTCACTCAATCAGCCCCAGCATTTT
NA	TRBV27	TRBJ2-2	14	NA	CASGRAGGPGELFF	TGTGCCAGCGGACGGGCTGGGGGTCCCGGGGAGCTGTTTTTT
TRBD2	TRBV29-1	TRBJ2-3	16	NA	CSVDPVSGQGPDTQYF	TGCAGCGTTGACCCCGTTAGCGGGCAAGGTCCAGATACGCAGTATTTT